These 10 T cell receptor beta chains were all obtained from the same sample, sequenced in a study of human T cells and chemical hapten exposure. TCRdb passed the RACE reads through MiXCR, listing each CDR3 protein once. The data contain under 150,000 distinct CDR3 sequences, roughly an eighth of them singletons. Indicated time point: patch test 1, 2 weeks after DPC sensitization. Treatment noted: therapeutic diphenylcyclopropenone sensitization with weekly scalp DPC. The sample here was whole blood, taken in connection with sensitization to the hapten diphenylcyclopropenone (DPC). These TCRs come from a woman between 50 and 59 years old with alopecia areata. Some clones in this sample may be carry-over from other donors' samples.

This clonotype was observed a handful of times. The V gene is TRBV20-1, the J gene TRBJ1-1; 7 bases match TRBD1. This CDR3 comprises 14 residues. V dropped 3 bases and J dropped 3; count of bases not matched to a gene: 7. Germline V lookup: CDR1 DFQATT, CDR2 SNEGSKA (reference sequence). CDR3 protein: CSARDRRTHTEAFF. The CDR3 DNA is TGCAGTGCTAGGGACAGGAGGACGCACACTGAAGCTTTCTTT.

Many counts were recorded for this clonotype. The genes are TRBV7-9 and TRBJ1-1; D possibly corresponds to TRBD1 (6 bases). Trimming pared 4 bases from V and 5 bases from J, leaving 8 bases between. This CDR3 spans 12 amino acids. CDR1 and CDR2 (germline): SEHNR, FQNEAQ (reference sequence). The CDR3: CASSSGQTEAFF. CDR3 coding DNA: TGTGCCAGCAGCTCAGGACAGACTGAAGCTTTCTTT. The full variable domain, rest sourced from reference TRBV7-9 and TRBJ1-1, is DTGVSQNPRHKITKRGQNVTFRCDPISEHNRLYWYRQTLGQGPEFLTYFQNEAQLEKSRLLSDRFSAERPKGSFSTLEIQRTEQGDSAMYLCASSSGQTEAFFGQGTRLTVV.

The rearrangement uses TRBV6-1 and TRBJ2-4; 7 bases match TRBD1. The CDR3 runs 17 residues. V lost 6 bases to trimming and J lost 3 bases; unmatched junction nucleotides: 14. Germline V CDR1 and CDR2: MNHNS, SASEGT. The CDR3 DNA is TGTGCCAGCAGGAGAGAGGGGGCGAGGGTAGGCAAAAACATTCAGTACTTC. Amino acids: CASRREGARVGKNIQYF.

The chain links TRBV7-9 to TRBJ1-2; D is perhaps TRBD1 (5 bases). The CDR3 totals 14 residues. The V end lost 5 bases, the J end lost 6 bases, and 16 bases lay between the germline ends. CDR1 SEHNR and CDR2 FQNEAQ come from the germline V gene (reference sequence). In DNA, the CDR3 is TGTGCCAGCAGCCGAATATCGGACAAGGATGGCTACACCTTC. Residues: CASSRISDKDGYTF.

This clonotype was counted between two and nine times. The chain combines TRBV4-1 with TRBJ2-3, with 7 bases aligning to TRBD2. CDR3 length: 18 residues. CDR1 is MGHRA, CDR2 YSYEKL, per germline. Trimming cost V 4 bases and J 0 bases; bases outside gene matches: 13. The DNA for the CDR3 is TGCGCCAGCAGCCTTCGCGGGGGAAGCAGGTATAGCACAGATACGCAGTATTTT. As protein: CASSLRGGSRYSTDTQYF.

About this clonotype itself: This may be a read error, as it is one base from a much larger clone. The chain combines TRBV20-1 with TRBJ2-1; TRBD2 is a possible D gene (5 bases). CDR3 length: 15 amino acids. Per germline, CDR1 DFQATT and CDR2 SNEGSKA (reference sequence). CDR3 nucleotide sequence: TGCAGTGCAGTAGAAGCGGAAAGCTCCTACAATAAGCAGTTCTTC. This encodes CSAVEAESSYNKQFF.

V and J are TRBV28 and TRBJ2-4; 7 positions match TRBD1. CDR1 and CDR2 from the germline V gene are MDHEN and SYDVKM. This CDR3 is built from 13 residues. V lost 6 bases, J lost 5 bases, and 4 bases stayed unmatched. The CDR3 loop reads CASRSGTENIQYF. In DNA, the CDR3 is TGTGCCAGCAGATCTGGGACAGAAAACATTCAGTACTTC.

The CDR3 DNA follows: TGTGCCAGCAGTGTCTTCGAGGGTCAGCCCCAGCATTTT. Protein product: CASSVFEGQPQHF. The genes are TRBV6-5 and TRBJ1-5, with D unresolved. This CDR3 region has 13 residues. CDR1 and CDR2 (germline): MNHEY, SVGAGI. Trimming took 5 bases from V and 6 from J, leaving 11 bases between them.

The chain is built from TRBV15 and TRBJ2-7, with a weak D call TRBD1 (5 bases). The germline gives CDR1 LNHNV, CDR2 YYDKDF (reference sequence). Trimming took 0 bases from V and 3 from J, leaving 12 bases between them. This CDR3 has 15 residues. The DNA of the CDR3 is TGTGCCACCAGCAGAGACAGACAGCTTAGCTACGAGCAGTACTTC. Translated, it gives CATSRDRQLSYEQYF.

This clonotype was counted ten times or more. The rearrangement uses TRBV15 and TRBJ2-3; D ambiguous. Per the germline V gene, CDR1 is LNHNV and CDR2 is YYDKDF (reference sequence). V lost 3 bases to trimming and J lost 6 bases, with 10 bases between them. The CDR3 has 13 residues. This chain's CDR3 is CATSRFSLDTQYF. Here the CDR3 DNA reads TGTGCCACCAGCAGGTTCTCCTTGGATACGCAGTATTTT.